The 29 T cell receptor beta chains below come from one sample, sequenced in a study of response to subunit inactivated influenza vaccine. TCRdb reprocessed the RT-PCR reads via MiXCR and lists one record per CDR3 protein. This table has approximately 530,000 distinct CDR3 sequences, 10% to 15% appearing once. Specimen: PBMCs from blood, collected more than 35 days after vaccination. Receptors originate from a man aged 45-65 years who received an inactivated influenza vaccine.

This clonotype has more than one count but fewer than ten. The CDR3: CASSPRGALYNEQFF. In DNA form, the CDR3 reads TGTGCCAGCAGCCCCCGGGGGGCACTTTACAATGAGCAGTTCTTC. V gene TRBV5-5 combines with J gene TRBJ2-1; a possible D gene is TRBD2 (7 bases). Germline V gene lookup returns CDR1 SGHKS and CDR2 YYEKEE (reference sequence). The CDR3 runs 15 residues. With 4 bases removed from V and 4 bases from J, the gap between germline ends came to 15 bases.

The V and J genes are TRBV12-3 or TRBV12-4 and TRBJ1-2, with D maybe TRBD1 (5 bases). Trimming shortened V by 2 bases and J by 4 bases, and 11 bases separated the two germline ends. This CDR3 region has 14 residues. The chain's CDR3 is CASSLISGSYGYTF. CDR3 bases: TGTGCCAGCAGTTTAATATCAGGGAGCTATGGCTACACCTTC.

Only a few counts were recorded for this clonotype. The chain links TRBV24-1 to TRBJ2-1, with D possibly being TRBD2 (6 bases). V lost 2 bases and J 0 bases, leaving 10 bases between the germline ends. Germline V lookup: CDR1 KGHDR, CDR2 SFDVKD. The CDR3 runs 16 residues. In DNA, the CDR3 is TGTGCCACCAGTGATTCAACGGGAGACTCCTACAATGAGCAGTTCTTC. Its translation is CATSDSTGDSYNEQFF.

There are many counts of this clonotype. The DNA is omitted, as the CDR3 cannot be located on it reliably, and the CDR3 follows TCRdb's listing. The V and J genes are TRBV12-3 or TRBV12-4 and TRBJ1-2. The CDR3 is 11 amino acids long, termini counted. CDR3 residues: CASSFGDGYTF.

This sequence joins TRBV30 and TRBJ2-3; no definite D call. The V and J ends lost 2 bases and 1 base respectively, with 13 bases between them. This CDR3 is built from 15 residues. Looked up from germline, CDR1 is GTSNPN and CDR2 is SVGIG (reference sequence). The DNA of the CDR3 is TGTGCCTGGAGTTTGGGTTCCACCCGCACAGATACGCAGTATTTT. Residues: CAWSLGSTRTDTQYF.

A few counts support this clonotype. This chain links TRBV7-9 with TRBJ2-7; perhaps TRBD1 as D (5 bases). Germline V gives CDR1 SEHNR, CDR2 FQNEAQ (reference sequence). The ends were cut back, 4 bases at V and 7 bases at J, with 17 bases in the middle. The CDR3 is 14 residues long. The CDR3 is CASSSSSGSREQYF. The CDR3 DNA sequence: TGTGCCAGCAGCTCTAGTTCAGGGTCGCGGGAGCAGTACTTC.

The chain links TRBV7-2 to TRBJ1-1, with a weak D call TRBD1 (5 bases). The germline V gene encodes CDR1 SGHTA and CDR2 FQGNSA. V was shortened by 4 bases and J by 9 bases, with 12 bases between the two germline ends. This CDR3 is built from 12 residues. The CDR3 spells CASSSPGLKAFF. As DNA, the CDR3 is TGTGCCAGCAGCTCGCCGGGGCTGAAAGCTTTCTTT.

This clonotype was observed at least ten times. The gene calls are TRBV20-1 and TRBJ2-7; tentatively, D is TRBD2 (5 bases). The V end lost 4 bases, the J end lost 3 bases, and 13 bases lay between the germline ends. Looked up from germline, CDR1 is DFQATT and CDR2 is SNEGSKA (reference sequence). This CDR3 has 13 residues. CDR3 protein: CSANYEGSYEQYF. The CDR3 coding sequence is TGCAGTGCTAATTACGAAGGGAGCTACGAGCAGTACTTC.

This clonotype was found a few times. The chain joins TRBV4-2 to TRBJ2-7, with 7 bases matching TRBD2. Trimming removed 0 bases from V and 1 base from J; junction bases left unmatched: 6. The CDR3 sequence is 16 residues long. From germline, CDR1 is LGHNA and CDR2 YNFKEQ. The CDR3 DNA is TGTGCCAGCAGCCAAGAGGGGGGGTGGGTGTCCTACGAGCAGTACTTC. This sequence encodes CASSQEGGWVSYEQYF.

This clonotype has more than one count but fewer than ten. The chain uses TRBV20-1 and TRBJ2-3; D assignment may be TRBD1 or TRBD2 (5 bases each). CDR1 is DFQATT and CDR2 is SNEGSKA in the germline V gene (reference sequence). Trimming cost V 6 bases and J 4 bases, with 17 bases left between them. The CDR3 contains 14 residues. Here the CDR3 reads CSALWGKGPDTQYF. The DNA of the CDR3 is TGCAGTGCGTTATGGGGGAAGGGTCCAGATACGCAGTATTTT.

The chain uses TRBV19 and TRBJ2-2; D unresolved. V dropped 6 bases and J dropped 3 bases, with 5 bases sitting between them. The CDR3 sequence is 12 residues long. The germline V gene encodes CDR1 LNHDA and CDR2 SQIVND (reference sequence). The CDR3 region is CASRQYTGELFF. The CDR3 coding sequence is TGTGCCAGTAGACAGTACACCGGGGAGCTGTTTTTT.

This chain connects TRBV7-2 to TRBJ2-3, with TRBD2 matching over 9 bases. Germline values: CDR1 SGHTA, CDR2 FQGNSA. The CDR3 length is 16 residues. The V segment lost 5 bases and the J segment 5 bases; nucleotides outside the gene matches: 11. CDR3 sequence reads: CASSPFAGGLRDTQYF. CDR3 DNA sequence: TGTGCCAGCAGCCCCTTCGCGGGGGGGCTGCGAGATACGCAGTATTTT.

This clonotype was counted only a few times. The rearrangement joins TRBV6-5 to TRBJ1-2, with D unresolved. The CDR3 extends over 15 amino acids. The germline V gene encodes CDR1 MNHEY and CDR2 SVGAGI. The V gene lost 1 base and the J gene lost 0 bases, with 9 bases spanning the gap. CDR3 residues: CASSYFPGANYGYTF. In DNA, the CDR3 is TGTGCCAGCAGTTACTTCCCCGGAGCTAACTATGGCTACACCTTC.

This clonotype has only a few counts. The chain links TRBV11-2 to TRBJ2-7; 8 nucleotides align to TRBD1. V lost 4 bases and J lost 0; bases outside the gene matches: 5. CDR3 length equals 15 residues. The germline CDR1 and CDR2 sequences are SGHAT and FQNNGV. The CDR3 loop reads CASSYYRGSSYEQYF. The DNA for the CDR3 is TGTGCCAGCAGCTACTACAGGGGGAGCTCCTACGAGCAGTACTTC.

V is TRBV7-6 and J is TRBJ2-3, with 7 bases aligning to TRBD2. Germline-derived CDR1 and CDR2 are SGHVS and FNYEAQ. The ends lost 11 bases at V and 4 bases at J; junction bases unmatched: 24. CDR3 size: 18 residues. The CDR3 region has the DNA TGTGCCCTCTGTTTAGCGTCCTGGGGGGGGTGGTCTTCAGATACGCAGTATTTT. Translated: CALCLASWGGWSSDTQYF.

This chain links TRBV5-1 with TRBJ1-6; 9 bases are a match to TRBD1. CDR1 and CDR2 from the germline V gene are SGHRS and YFSETQ. J was trimmed by 6 bases and V by 4 bases; bases with no gene match: 8. The CDR3 covers 16 residues. This CDR3 is CASSVGTGSVNSPLHF. In nucleotides, the CDR3 is TGCGCCAGCAGCGTAGGGACAGGGTCGGTTAATTCACCCCTCCACTTT. Based on the CDR3 plus reference TRBV5-1 and TRBJ1-6, the full variable domain is KAGVTQTPRYLIKTRGQQVTLSCSPISGHRSVSWYQQTPGQGLQFLFEYFSETQRNKGNFPGRFSGRQFSNSRSEMNVSTLELGDSALYLCASSVGTGSVNSPLHFGNGTRLTVT.

In its sample, this clonotype was seen a few times. V is TRBV5-1 and J is TRBJ2-3; perhaps TRBD2 as D (6 bases). The germline V and J ends were trimmed by 4 bases and 2 bases, with 17 bases remaining between them. Per germline, CDR1 SGHRS and CDR2 YFSETQ. The CDR3 is 16 residues long. The CDR3 loop reads CASSGVLAGTTDTQYF. The CDR3, as DNA: TGCGCCAGCAGCGGCGTGCTGGCGGGGACCACAGATACGCAGTATTTT.

There are a few counts of this clonotype. The rearrangement uses TRBV6-1 and TRBJ2-3; TRBD2 matches 12 bases. CDR1 and CDR2 from the germline V gene are MNHNS and SASEGT. Trimming removed 5 bases from V and 4 bases from J; junction bases left unmatched: 10. CDR3 size: 17 residues. CDR3 sequence reads: CASSPLGLAGNPDTQYF. The CDR3 DNA reads as TGTGCCAGCAGTCCCTTGGGACTAGCGGGCAATCCAGATACGCAGTATTTT.

The chain uses TRBV28 and TRBJ2-7; 8 nucleotides agree with TRBD2. Germline lookup yields CDR1 MDHEN and CDR2 SYDVKM. Trimming took 1 base from V and 6 from J; bases not matched to a gene: 14. The CDR3 is 17 amino acids. CDR3: CASSLSRAGGKGREQYF. CDR3 coding DNA: TGTGCCAGCAGTTTATCCAGGGCGGGAGGAAAAGGGCGCGAGCAGTACTTC.

The chain links TRBV6-5 to TRBJ2-7; TRBD2 aligns across 10 bases. Trimming at V came to 4 bases and at J to 3 bases, leaving 15 bases not matched to a gene. CDR1 and CDR2 from the germline V gene are MNHEY and SVGAGI. This CDR3 contains 18 residues. This CDR3 is CASSSPLAGGQHYYEQYF. As DNA, the CDR3 is TGTGCCAGCAGTTCCCCTTTAGCGGGGGGCCAGCATTACTACGAGCAGTACTTC.

This clonotype was seen a few times. V gene TRBV28 combines with J gene TRBJ2-1, with 7 bases that match TRBD2. The CDR3 consists of 16 residues. Looked up from germline, CDR1 is MDHEN and CDR2 is SYDVKM. J gave up 5 bases and V 5 bases, and 12 bases lay outside the gene matches. This CDR3 reads CASSPYGAGANNEQFF. CDR3 coding DNA: TGTGCCAGCAGTCCATATGGGGCGGGAGCTAACAATGAGCAGTTCTTC.

This clonotype was observed a handful of times. The chain employs TRBV6-5 and TRBJ1-2; no reliable D call. The germline V gene has CDR1 MNHEY and CDR2 SVGAGI. This CDR3 contains 13 residues. Trimming shortened V by 2 bases and J by 2 bases, and 6 bases separated the two germline ends. DNA of the CDR3: TGTGCCAGCAGTTACGCGGGGAACTATGGCTACACCTTC. This sequence encodes CASSYAGNYGYTF.

The CDR3 coding sequence is TGCAGTGCTAGAGAGTGGACTAGCGGTTACAATGAGCAGTTCTTC. It specifies CSAREWTSGYNEQFF. The chain combines TRBV20-1 with TRBJ2-1, with 10 bases identical to TRBD2. CDR1 and CDR2 (germline): DFQATT, SNEGSKA (reference sequence). With V trimmed by 0 bases and J by 4 bases, 3 bases remained unmatched. The CDR3 covers 15 residues.

Concerning this clonotype: This may come from a read error, since a much larger clone is one base off. The rearrangement joins TRBV29-1 to TRBJ2-3, with D perhaps matching TRBD1 (6 bases). This CDR3 contains 13 residues. Germline V lookup: CDR1 SQVTM, CDR2 ANQGSEA. Trimming left V 3 bases short and J 6 bases short, with 13 bases between. CDR3 in amino acids: CSVEGALNDTQYF. The CDR3 DNA follows: TGCAGCGTTGAGGGGGCCCTAAACGATACGCAGTATTTT.

This clonotype was observed many times. This chain uses TRBV29-1 with TRBJ2-7, with a tentative D call TRBD2 (5 bases). The germline V gene encodes CDR1 SQVTM and CDR2 ANQGSEA. The length of the CDR3 is 11 residues. Trimming cost V 3 bases and J 4 bases, with 7 bases left between them. The CDR3 sequence is CSVETGYEQYF. The CDR3 DNA follows: TGCAGCGTTGAGACGGGATACGAGCAGTACTTC.

This clonotype occurred many times. The chain employs TRBV12-3 or TRBV12-4 and TRBJ2-7; D is undetermined. This CDR3 comprises 13 residues. Trimming shortened V by 3 bases and J by 2 bases, and 8 bases separated the two germline ends. The CDR3 reads CASSFTRTYEQYF. CDR3 bases: TGTGCCAGCAGTTTTACACGGACCTACGAGCAGTACTTC.

V is TRBV7-9 and J is TRBJ2-7; 8 bases line up with TRBD1. CDR1 is SEHNR and CDR2 is FQNEAQ in the germline V gene (reference sequence). V lost 5 bases and J lost 5; bases outside the gene matches: 8. There are 14 residues in the CDR3. This CDR3 reads CASSIPQGAHEQYF. The CDR3 region has the DNA TGTGCCAGCAGCATTCCCCAGGGGGCCCACGAGCAGTACTTC.

This clonotype has more than one count but fewer than ten. The J gene is TRBJ2-1, the V gene TRBV20-1, with TRBD2 matching 11 bases. Trimming removed 6 bases from V and 5 bases from J; junction bases left unmatched: 15. The CDR3 consists of 17 residues. Germline CDR1 and CDR2: DFQATT and SNEGSKA (reference sequence). As DNA, the CDR3 is TGCAGTGCCTACCCCCTGCTAGCGGGGGGTTCTAACAATGAGCAGTTCTTC. This codes for CSAYPLLAGGSNNEQFF.

This clonotype was observed many times. This chain uses TRBV12-3 or TRBV12-4 with TRBJ2-1; TRBD1 matches at 10 bases. Unmatched junction bases numbered 13, after V lost 7 bases and J lost 10 bases. This CDR3 has 15 amino acids. CDR3 coding DNA: TGTGCCAGCACCCAAAGGACAGGGGGGAATACAGAGCAGTTCTTC. Its protein is CASTQRTGGNTEQFF.